These 14 T cell receptor beta chains were sequenced from one sample in a study of shared clonotypes between healthy human individuals. Produced via immunoSEQ multiplex PCR; TCRdb's table is partial and in-frame only. The sample yields 2 million to 2.5 million clones, 90% to 96% seen once. Specimen: naive CD4+ T cells sorted from blood. The subset was: CD45RA+ positively selected. The receptor source for this set is a young man in good health.

This sequence joins TRBV6-1 and TRBJ1-5; D gene uncertain. CDR1 and CDR2 from the germline V gene are MNHNS and SASEGT. V was cut by 6 bases and J by 4 bases, with 13 bases left in between. This CDR3 has 14 residues. CDR3 protein: CASSPTGINQPQHF. The CDR3 coding sequence is TGTGCCAGCAGCCCAACCGGGATTAATCAGCCCCAGCATTTT.

This chain connects TRBV5-1 to TRBJ1-1, with 7 bases matching TRBD1. The CDR3 totals 11 residues. Germline V CDR1 and CDR2: SGHRS, YFSETQ. Germline trimming cut 6 bases from V and 8 bases from J; bases unmatched to any gene: 4. The CDR3 DNA reads TGCGCCAGCACCGAGACAGGGGAAGCTTTCTTT. Amino acids: CASTETGEAFF.

The chain employs TRBV6-6 and TRBJ2-7, with 8 bases identical to TRBD1. The V and J ends lost 6 bases and 4 bases, in that order; junction bases with no gene match: 14. The CDR3 covers 16 residues. Germline CDR1 is MNHNY and CDR2 is SVGAGI (reference sequence). CDR3 sequence (DNA): TGTGCCAGCAGAACCCGGACAGGGCAAAGGGAGTACGAGCAGTACTTC. Protein: CASRTRTGQREYEQYF.

The table lists this clone with a count of one. V usage is TRBV2 and J usage is TRBJ2-7; D is uncertain. The germline gives CDR1 SNHLY, CDR2 FYNNEI. CDR3 size: 15 residues. V gave up 6 bases and J gave up 0 bases, with 15 bases separating them. As DNA, the CDR3 is TGTGCCAGCAGCGATGATTCATTAAGCTCCTACGAGCAGTACTTC. This encodes CASSDDSLSSYEQYF.

The J gene is TRBJ1-2, the V gene TRBV10-3; no definite D call. This CDR3 is 14 amino acids long. From germline, CDR1 is ENHRY and CDR2 SYGVKD. V lost 0 bases and J 5 bases, leaving 10 bases between the germline ends. For the CDR3, the DNA is TGTGCCATCAGTGAGTCGGGTCAGATGTATGGCTACACCTTC. Amino acid sequence: CAISESGQMYGYTF.

This clone was picked up one time. The chain uses TRBV4-3 and TRBJ2-7; 11 positions match TRBD2. The CDR3 is 16 amino acids. V gave up 1 base and J gave up 4 bases; unmatched junction bases: 6. Germline V gene data show CDR1 as LGHNA and CDR2 as YSLEER. The CDR3, as DNA: TGCGCCAGCAGCCAAGCCATAGCGGGAGGGCCATACGAGCAGTACTTC. This sequence encodes CASSQAIAGGPYEQYF.

The chain links TRBV2 to TRBJ1-6, with D possibly matching TRBD1 (5 bases). The CDR3 has 14 amino acids. CDR1 SNHLY and CDR2 FYNNEI come from the germline V gene. The V end was cut by 5 bases, the J end by 5 bases, with 10 bases between. The CDR3 DNA follows: TGTGCCAGCAGTCCGGGGGGGGATAATTCACCCCTCCACTTT. As protein: CASSPGGDNSPLHF.

In DNA form, the CDR3 reads TGTGCCAGCTCACCTCTTACAAGGAGCGAGCAGTACTTC. It is translated as CASSPLTRSEQYF. The chain has TRBV18 and TRBJ2-7, with unresolved D. The CDR3 is 13 amino acids. Trimming pared 3 bases from V and 6 bases from J, leaving 12 bases between. Germline V gene data show CDR1 as KGHSH and CDR2 as LQKENI.

This clone has a single count. The chain employs TRBV11-3 and TRBJ2-5; the D gene is possibly TRBD1 (6 bases). The CDR3 is 15 residues long. Per germline, CDR1 SGHNT and CDR2 YENEEA. V dropped 5 bases and J dropped 1 base, with 14 bases sitting between them. CDR3 nucleotide sequence: TGTGCCAGCAGCGAACAGACAGGACCCCAAGAGACCCAGTACTTC. Translating gives CASSEQTGPQETQYF. The complete variable domain, with remaining parts taken from reference TRBV11-3 and TRBJ2-5, reads EAGVVQSPRYKIIEKKQPVAFWCNPISGHNTLYWYLQNLGQGPELLIRYENEEAVDDSQLPKDRFSAERLKGVDSTLKIQPAELGDSAVYLCASSEQTGPQETQYFGPGTRLLVL.

The genes are TRBV27 and TRBJ2-7; D is possibly TRBD2 (7 bases). Trimming took off 2 bases at V and 0 bases at J, with 20 bases between the two ends. The germline CDR1 and CDR2 sequences are MNHEY and SMNVEV (reference sequence). CDR3 size: 18 residues. In DNA, the CDR3 is TGTGCCAGCAGTTTAGGATGGGGGGGCTCAATTAGCTCCTACGAGCAGTACTTC. Its protein product is CASSLGWGGSISSYEQYF.

The CDR3 is CASSLGPGIYNEQFF. DNA for the CDR3: TGTGCCAGCAGCTTAGGGCCGGGAATCTACAATGAGCAGTTCTTC. This rearrangement joins TRBV11-2 to TRBJ2-1; D possibly corresponds to TRBD2 (5 bases). Looked up from germline, CDR1 is SGHAT and CDR2 is FQNNGV. The CDR3 consists of 15 residues. The germline V and J ends were trimmed by 1 base and 3 bases, with 10 bases remaining between them.

The chain has TRBV11-2 and TRBJ2-3; D possibly corresponds to TRBD1 (7 bases). Per germline, CDR1 SGHAT and CDR2 FQNNGV. The CDR3 sequence is 16 residues long. Trimming removed 1 base from V and 3 bases from J, with 14 bases in between. The CDR3 region has the DNA TGTGCCAGCAGCTTAGGTTGGGCAGGGGGGACAGATACGCAGTATTTT. Translated, it gives CASSLGWAGGTDTQYF.

The J gene is TRBJ2-1, the V gene TRBV5-4, with TRBD1 matching 7 bases. Germline V gene sequence: CDR1 SGHNT, CDR2 YYREEE (reference sequence). This CDR3 has 14 residues. J was trimmed by 6 bases and V by 1 base; bases with no gene match: 4. The CDR3 bases are TGTGCCAGCAGCTTGACAGGGGACGGCAATGAGCAGTTCTTC. This sequence encodes CASSLTGDGNEQFF.

This chain joins TRBV2 and TRBJ1-1; D remains ambiguous. CDR1 and CDR2 (germline): SNHLY, FYNNEI. The CDR3 is 14 amino acids. The V gene lost 4 bases and the J gene lost 5 bases, with 14 bases spanning the gap. This CDR3 is CASSVWQVGTEAFF. Here the CDR3 DNA reads TGTGCCAGCAGTGTGTGGCAAGTTGGGACTGAAGCTTTCTTT.